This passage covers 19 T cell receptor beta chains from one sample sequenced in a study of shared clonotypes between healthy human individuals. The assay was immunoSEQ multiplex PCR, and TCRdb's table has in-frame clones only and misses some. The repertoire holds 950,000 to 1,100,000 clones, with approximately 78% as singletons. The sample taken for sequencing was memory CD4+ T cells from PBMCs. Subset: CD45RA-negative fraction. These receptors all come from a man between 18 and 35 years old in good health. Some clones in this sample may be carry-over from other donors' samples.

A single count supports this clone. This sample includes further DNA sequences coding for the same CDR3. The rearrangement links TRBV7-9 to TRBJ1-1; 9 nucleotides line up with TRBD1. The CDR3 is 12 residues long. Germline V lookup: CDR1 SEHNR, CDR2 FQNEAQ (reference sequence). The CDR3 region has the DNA TGTGCGGGGGACAGGGTGAACACTGAAGCTTTCTTT. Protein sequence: CAGDRVNTEAFF.

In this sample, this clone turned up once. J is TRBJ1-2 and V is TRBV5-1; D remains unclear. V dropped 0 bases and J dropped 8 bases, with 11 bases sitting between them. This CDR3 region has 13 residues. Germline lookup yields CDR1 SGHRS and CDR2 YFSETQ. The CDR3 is CASSLESLGGYTF. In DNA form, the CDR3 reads TGCGCCAGCAGCTTGGAATCTTTGGGAGGCTACACCTTC.

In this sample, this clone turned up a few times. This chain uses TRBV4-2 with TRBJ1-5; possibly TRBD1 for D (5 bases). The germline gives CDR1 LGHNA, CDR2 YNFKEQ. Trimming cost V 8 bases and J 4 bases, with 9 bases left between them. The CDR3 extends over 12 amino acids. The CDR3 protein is CASGGVNQPQHF. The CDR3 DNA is TGTGCCAGCGGAGGGGTTAATCAGCCCCAGCATTTT.

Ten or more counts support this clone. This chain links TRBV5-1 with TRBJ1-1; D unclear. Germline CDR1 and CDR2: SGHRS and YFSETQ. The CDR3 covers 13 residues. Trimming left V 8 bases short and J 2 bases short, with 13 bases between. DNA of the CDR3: TGCGCCAGTAAGAAACAGAGCAACACTGAAGCTTTCTTT. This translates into CASKKQSNTEAFF. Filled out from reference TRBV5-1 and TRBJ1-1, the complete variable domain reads KAGVTQTPRYLIKTRGQQVTLSCSPISGHRSVSWYQQTPGQGLQFLFEYFSETQRNKGNFPGRFSGRQFSNSRSEMNVSTLELGDSALYLCASKKQSNTEAFFGQGTRLTVV.

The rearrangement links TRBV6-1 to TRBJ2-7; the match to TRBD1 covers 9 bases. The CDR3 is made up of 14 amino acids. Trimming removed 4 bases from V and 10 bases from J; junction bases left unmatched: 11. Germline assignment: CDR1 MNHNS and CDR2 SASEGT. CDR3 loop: CASSARGQGSVQYF. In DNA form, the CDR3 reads TGTGCCAGCAGTGCCCGGGGACAGGGTAGCGTTCAGTACTTC.

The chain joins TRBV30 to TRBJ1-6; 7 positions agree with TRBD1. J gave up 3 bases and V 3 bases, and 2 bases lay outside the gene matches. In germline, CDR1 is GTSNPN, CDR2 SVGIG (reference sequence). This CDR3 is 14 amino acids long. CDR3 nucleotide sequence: TGTGCCTGGAGACCAGGGGGCTATAATTCACCCCTCCACTTT. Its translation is CAWRPGGYNSPLHF.

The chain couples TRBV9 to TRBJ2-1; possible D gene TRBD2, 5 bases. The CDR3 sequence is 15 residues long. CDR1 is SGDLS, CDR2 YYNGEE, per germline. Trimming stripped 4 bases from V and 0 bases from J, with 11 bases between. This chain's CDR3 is CASSPRGVSYNEQFF. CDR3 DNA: TGTGCCAGCAGCCCTCGGGGAGTCTCCTACAATGAGCAGTTCTTC.

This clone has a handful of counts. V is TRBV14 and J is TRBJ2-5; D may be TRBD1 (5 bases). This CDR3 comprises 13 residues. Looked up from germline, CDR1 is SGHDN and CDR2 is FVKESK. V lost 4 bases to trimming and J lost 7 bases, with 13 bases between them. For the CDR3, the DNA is TGTGCCAGCAGCCGACTCGCGACAGCGACCCAGTACTTC. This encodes CASSRLATATQYF.

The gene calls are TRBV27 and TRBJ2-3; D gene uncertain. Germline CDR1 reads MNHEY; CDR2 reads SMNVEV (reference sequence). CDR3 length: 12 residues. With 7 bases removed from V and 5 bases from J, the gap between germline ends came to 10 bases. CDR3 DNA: TGTGCCAGCACCTCACCGGGAGATACGCAGTATTTT. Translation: CASTSPGDTQYF.

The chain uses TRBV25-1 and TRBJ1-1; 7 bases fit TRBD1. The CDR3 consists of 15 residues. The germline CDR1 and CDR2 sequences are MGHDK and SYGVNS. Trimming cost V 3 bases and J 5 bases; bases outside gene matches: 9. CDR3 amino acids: CASSDNRGLGTEAFF. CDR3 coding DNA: TGTGCCAGCAGTGACAACAGGGGCCTGGGGACTGAAGCTTTCTTT.

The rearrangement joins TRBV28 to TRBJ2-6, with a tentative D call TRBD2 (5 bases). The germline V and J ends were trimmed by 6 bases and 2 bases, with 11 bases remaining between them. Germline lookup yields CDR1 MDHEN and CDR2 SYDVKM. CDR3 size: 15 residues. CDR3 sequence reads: CASSSLRAGANVLTF. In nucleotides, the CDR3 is TGTGCCAGCAGCTCGTTGAGGGCTGGGGCCAACGTCCTGACTTTC. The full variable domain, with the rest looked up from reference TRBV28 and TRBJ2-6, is DVKVTQSSRYLVKRTGEKVFLECVQDMDHENMFWYRQDPGLGLRLIYFSYDVKMKEKGDIPEGYSVSREKKERFSLILESASTNQTSMYLCASSSLRAGANVLTFGAGSRLTVL.

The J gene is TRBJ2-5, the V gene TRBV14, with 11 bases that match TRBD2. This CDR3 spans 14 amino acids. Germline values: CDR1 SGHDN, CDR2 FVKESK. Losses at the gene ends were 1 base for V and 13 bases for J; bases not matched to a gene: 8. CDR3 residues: CASSQAGTSGPPYF. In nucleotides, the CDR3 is TGTGCCAGCAGCCAAGCCGGGACTAGCGGACCTCCGTACTTC.

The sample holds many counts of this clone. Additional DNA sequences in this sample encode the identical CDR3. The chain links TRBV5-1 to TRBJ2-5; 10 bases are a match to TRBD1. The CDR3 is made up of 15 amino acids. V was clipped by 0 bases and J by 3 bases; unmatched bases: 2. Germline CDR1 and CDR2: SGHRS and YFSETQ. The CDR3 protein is CASSLAGTGEETQYF. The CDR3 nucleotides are TGCGCCAGCAGCTTGGCCGGGACAGGGGAAGAGACCCAGTACTTC.

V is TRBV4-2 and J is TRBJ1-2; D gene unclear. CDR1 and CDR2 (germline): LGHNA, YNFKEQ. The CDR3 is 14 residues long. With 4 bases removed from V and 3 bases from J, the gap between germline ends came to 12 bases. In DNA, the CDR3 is TGTGCCAGCAGCCTCGGAAGACAATACTATGGCTACACCTTC. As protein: CASSLGRQYYGYTF.

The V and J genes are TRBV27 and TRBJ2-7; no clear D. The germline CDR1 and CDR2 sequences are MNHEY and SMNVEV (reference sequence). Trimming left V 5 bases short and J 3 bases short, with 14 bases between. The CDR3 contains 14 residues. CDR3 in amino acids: CASSARQKNYEQYF. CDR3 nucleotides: TGTGCCAGCAGTGCGCGGCAGAAGAACTACGAGCAGTACTTC.

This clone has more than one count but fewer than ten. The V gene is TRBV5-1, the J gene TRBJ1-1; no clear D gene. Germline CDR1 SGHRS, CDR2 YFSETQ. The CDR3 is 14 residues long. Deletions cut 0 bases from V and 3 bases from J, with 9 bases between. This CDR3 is CASSLERLDTEAFF. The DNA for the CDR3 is TGCGCCAGCAGCTTGGAGAGATTGGACACTGAAGCTTTCTTT.

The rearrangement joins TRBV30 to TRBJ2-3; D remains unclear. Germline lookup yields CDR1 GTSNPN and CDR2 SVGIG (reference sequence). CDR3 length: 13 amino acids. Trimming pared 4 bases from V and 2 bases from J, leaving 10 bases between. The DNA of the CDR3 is TGTGCCTGGAATGTCAAAAACACAGATACGCAGTATTTT. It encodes CAWNVKNTDTQYF.

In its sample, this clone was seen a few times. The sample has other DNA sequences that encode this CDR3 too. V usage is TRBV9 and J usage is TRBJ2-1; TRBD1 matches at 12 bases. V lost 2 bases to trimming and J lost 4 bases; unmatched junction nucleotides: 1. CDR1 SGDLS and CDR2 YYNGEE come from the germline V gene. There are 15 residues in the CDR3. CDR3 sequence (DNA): TGTGCCAGCAGCGTGGGACAGGGGGCGTACAATGAGCAGTTCTTC. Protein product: CASSVGQGAYNEQFF. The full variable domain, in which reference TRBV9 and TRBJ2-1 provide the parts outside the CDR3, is DSGVTQTPKHLITATGQRVTLRCSPRSGDLSVYWYQQSLDQGLQFLIQYYNGEERAKGNILERFSAQQFPDLHSELNLSSLELGDSALYFCASSVGQGAYNEQFFGPGTRLTVL.

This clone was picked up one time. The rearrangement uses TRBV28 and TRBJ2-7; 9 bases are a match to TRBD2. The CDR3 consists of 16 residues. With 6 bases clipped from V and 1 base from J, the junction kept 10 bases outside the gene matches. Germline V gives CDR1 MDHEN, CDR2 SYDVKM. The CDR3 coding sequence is TGTGCCAGCAGCTCCGCGGGGGGGATGGGGTCCTACGAGCAGTACTTC. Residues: CASSSAGGMGSYEQYF.